The 9 T cell receptor beta chains presented below share a single source sample, sequenced in a study of radiotherapy plus CTLA-4 blockade in lung cancer. Using immunoSEQ multiplex PCR, the repertoire was profiled, and TCRdb retains in-frame clones only, with some absent. The sample contains about 48,000 clones, 82% of which appear only once. The sequencing used peripheral blood, collected from a patient treated with radiotherapy plus ipilimumab. The receptor set was obtained from a human donor with non-small cell lung cancer who had stable disease on radiotherapy plus ipilimumab.

The chain links TRBV7-9 to TRBJ1-2; D is perhaps TRBD1 (6 bases). From germline, CDR1 is SEHNR and CDR2 FQNEAQ (reference sequence). V was trimmed by 5 bases and J by 1 base, leaving 8 bases between them. CDR3 size: 13 residues. CDR3 nucleotide sequence: TGTGCCAGCAGCCCGGACAGTAACTATGGCTACACCTTC. Translating gives CASSPDSNYGYTF.

This CDR3 reads CASSLARGGEAFF. The CDR3 bases are TGTGCCAGCAGCTTGGCCAGGGGCGGAGAAGCTTTCTTT. V is TRBV5-6 and J is TRBJ1-1; perhaps TRBD1 as D (6 bases). V was shortened by 0 bases and J by 8 bases, with 11 bases between the two germline ends. Germline values: CDR1 SGHDT, CDR2 YYEEEE. The CDR3 consists of 13 residues.

The chain recombines TRBV14 with TRBJ2-7; TRBD1 agrees at 8 bases. After removal of 4 bases from V and 5 bases from J, the junction contained 7 bases not matched to a gene. CDR1 is SGHDN, CDR2 FVKESK, per germline. The CDR3 has 14 amino acids. The CDR3 coding sequence is TGTGCCAGCAGCCGGAGTACAGGGGGAAACGAGCAGTACTTC. It translates to CASSRSTGGNEQYF.

The chain employs TRBV27 and TRBJ2-7; D unclear. Trimming removed 1 base at V and 5 bases at J, with 6 bases between. The CDR3 is 12 amino acids. Germline V gene sequence: CDR1 MNHEY, CDR2 SMNVEV (reference sequence). The DNA for the CDR3 is TGTGCCAGCAGTTTATGGTCGGACGAGCAGTACTTC. It translates to CASSLWSDEQYF.

The V gene is TRBV7-8, the J gene TRBJ2-6, with D possibly being TRBD2 (6 bases). The germline gives CDR1 SGHVS, CDR2 FQNEAQ. The CDR3 has 15 amino acids. Deletions cut 5 bases from V and 4 bases from J, with 12 bases between. CDR3 coding DNA: TGTGCCAGCAGCCCAGGCGGGACCGGGGCCAACGTCCTGACTTTC. Protein: CASSPGGTGANVLTF.

The rearrangement links TRBV6-4 to TRBJ2-1, with 8 bases matching TRBD1. The length of the CDR3 is 15 residues. V shed 0 bases, J shed 13 bases, and the junction held 11 bases outside the gene matches. CDR1 MRHNA and CDR2 SNTAGT come from the germline V gene. The CDR3 coding sequence is TGTGCCAGCAGTGACTCAGAACAGGGGGGAGCGAAACAGTTCTTC. Residues: CASSDSEQGGAKQFF.

The chain is built from TRBV27 and TRBJ2-5; D might be TRBD2 (6 bases). V was trimmed by 4 bases and J by 0 bases, leaving 18 bases between them. This CDR3 has 17 amino acids. From germline, CDR1 is MNHEY and CDR2 SMNVEV (reference sequence). CDR3 nucleotides: TGTGCCAGCAGTTCCACTAGCCCCGACACATACCAAGAGACCCAGTACTTC. Its protein is CASSSTSPDTYQETQYF.

This chain connects TRBV6-4 to TRBJ2-5, with unresolved D. The CDR3 loop spans 12 amino acids. V was trimmed by 5 bases and J by 5 bases, leaving 9 bases between them. Germline V CDR1 and CDR2: MRHNA, SNTAGT. The CDR3 coding sequence is TGTGCCAGCAGTAAGCCGGAGGAGACCCAGTACTTC. It codes for CASSKPEETQYF.

CDR3 amino acids: CASSLVGGRAGEQYF. The DNA for the CDR3 is TGTGCCAGCAGCTTAGTAGGCGGGAGGGCCGGCGAGCAGTACTTC. V is TRBV7-3 and J is TRBJ2-7, with 9 bases matching TRBD2. CDR1 SGHTA and CDR2 FQGTGA come from the germline V gene. V shed 2 bases, J shed 6 bases, and the junction held 8 bases outside the gene matches. The CDR3 loop spans 15 amino acids.